The 21 T cell receptor beta chains reported below all come from one sample, sequenced in a study of chronic HIV infection and antiretroviral therapy. TCRdb recomputed calls from the 5' RACE reads with MiXCR, one row per CDR3 protein. The table records approximately 40,000 distinct CDR3 sequences, about 8.9% of them present only once. Sequencing was carried out using peripheral blood. These receptors were taken from an adult who had HIV and had not received antiretroviral therapy, or was an uninfected healthy control (not recorded which).

The V call is TRBV2, the J call TRBJ1-3; 10 positions match TRBD1. V was clipped by 0 bases and J by 7 bases; unmatched bases: 0. This CDR3 comprises 14 residues. In germline, CDR1 is SNHLY, CDR2 FYNNEI. DNA of the CDR3: TGTGCCAGCAGTGAAGCGGGACAGGGGAACACCATATATTTT. It yields the protein CASSEAGQGNTIYF.

This clonotype was seen a handful of times. The chain joins TRBV6-2 or TRBV6-3 to TRBJ1-6; a possible D gene is TRBD1 (6 bases). Germline V gene lookup returns CDR1 MNHEY and CDR2 SVGEGT. V dropped 11 bases and J dropped 5 bases, with 16 bases sitting between them. There are 14 residues in the CDR3. The CDR3 DNA sequence: TGTGCCTCCTTTGCGGCAGGGGATAATTCACCCCTCCACTTT. Protein product: CASFAAGDNSPLHF.

The J gene is TRBJ2-5, the V gene TRBV6-6; 9 nucleotides align to TRBD2. CDR3 size: 16 residues. Trimming removed 9 bases from V and 5 bases from J; junction bases left unmatched: 16. From germline, CDR1 is MNHNY and CDR2 SVGAGI (reference sequence). CDR3 loop: CASSSPPSGVKETQYF. The DNA for the CDR3 is TGTGCCAGTTCCTCCCCCCCTAGCGGGGTAAAGGAGACCCAGTACTTC.

The J gene is TRBJ2-6, the V gene TRBV7-3; no firm D call. Trimming removed 3 bases from V and 4 bases from J, with 4 bases in between. The germline V gene encodes CDR1 SGHTA and CDR2 FQGTGA. CDR3 length: 13 residues. CDR3 coding DNA: TGTGCCAGCAGCTTGCCCGGGGCCAACGTCCTGACTTTC. This translates into CASSLPGANVLTF.

This sequence joins TRBV18 and TRBJ2-3; 7 nucleotides align to TRBD1. Germline V gene lookup returns CDR1 KGHSH and CDR2 LQKENI. The CDR3 spans 15 residues. V lost 3 bases to trimming and J lost 4 bases; unmatched junction nucleotides: 7. The CDR3 region is CASSPGQVGADTQYF. Here the CDR3 DNA reads TGTGCCAGCTCACCCGGACAGGTTGGAGCAGATACGCAGTATTTT.

This clonotype came up a few times. The chain combines TRBV28 with TRBJ1-1; 11 bases align to TRBD1. In germline, CDR1 is MDHEN, CDR2 SYDVKM. The junction had 14 bases not matched to a gene; V was cut back by 3 bases and J by 5 bases. CDR3 size: 18 residues. In nucleotides, the CDR3 is TGTGCCAGCAGTTTTATCCACCTGAAGGACAGGGGGCAAACTGAAGCTTTCTTT. This codes for CASSFIHLKDRGQTEAFF.

Many counts were recorded for this clonotype. The V and J genes are TRBV14 and TRBJ2-4; D gene ambiguous. The CDR3 extends over 17 amino acids. Trimming took off 0 bases at V and 0 bases at J, with 12 bases between the two ends. The germline V gene has CDR1 SGHDN and CDR2 FVKESK. Here the CDR3 DNA reads TGTGCCAGCAGCCAAGAAAGCCGCGTCCCAGCCAAAAACATTCAGTACTTC. Translated: CASSQESRVPAKNIQYF.

This clonotype was seen many times. The chain carries TRBV27 and TRBJ2-5; D uncertain. The CDR3 runs to 15 residues. From germline, CDR1 is MNHEY and CDR2 SMNVEV (reference sequence). The V end was cut by 0 bases, the J end by 4 bases, with 12 bases between. The CDR3: CASSLSAAASETQYF. The CDR3 region has the DNA TGTGCCAGCAGTTTATCTGCGGCAGCCTCAGAGACCCAGTACTTC.

This clonotype was observed a handful of times. The chain has TRBV28 and TRBJ2-6, with D tentatively TRBD1 (7 bases). The V end was cut by 5 bases, the J end by 3 bases, with 17 bases between. The CDR3 has 17 amino acids. From germline, CDR1 is MDHEN and CDR2 SYDVKM. CDR3 loop: CASSVEQGRDGANVLTF. CDR3 in DNA: TGTGCCAGCAGTGTCGAACAGGGGCGGGATGGGGCCAACGTCCTGACTTTC.

This clonotype has only a few counts. The chain is built from TRBV6-4 and TRBJ2-2; 9 nucleotides align to TRBD2. V lost 0 bases and J lost 7; bases outside the gene matches: 0. The CDR3 is made up of 14 amino acids. Germline lookup yields CDR1 MRHNA and CDR2 SNTAGT. This CDR3 is CASSDSSGSGELFF. CDR3 nucleotide sequence: TGTGCCAGCAGTGACTCTAGCGGGAGCGGGGAGCTGTTTTTT.

This chain connects TRBV20-1 to TRBJ1-4; D unclear. The germline V gene has CDR1 DFQATT and CDR2 SNEGSKA (reference sequence). The CDR3 is 11 residues long. Trimming shortened V by 3 bases and J by 4 bases, and 3 bases separated the two germline ends. The CDR3, as DNA: TGCAGTGCTAGCTTTAATGAAAAACTGTTTTTT. Translation: CSASFNEKLFF.

This clonotype was observed many times. The chain uses TRBV2 and TRBJ2-3; possible D gene TRBD1, 6 bases. The germline gives CDR1 SNHLY, CDR2 FYNNEI. V lost 8 bases, J lost 1 base, and 16 bases lay in between. CDR3 length: 15 residues. The CDR3 here is CASFGGGARTDTQYF. CDR3 coding DNA: TGTGCCAGCTTTGGGGGCGGAGCCCGCACAGATACGCAGTATTTT.

The chain has TRBV20-1 and TRBJ2-7, with TRBD1 as a possible D gene (6 bases). Germline lookup yields CDR1 DFQATT and CDR2 SNEGSKA (reference sequence). V shed 5 bases and J shed 5 bases, with 16 bases lying between them. CDR3 length equals 13 residues. The CDR3 coding sequence is TGCAGTGCTCGCTCCGGGACACGCCACGAGCAGTACTTC. Its translation is CSARSGTRHEQYF.

The V gene is TRBV29-1, the J gene TRBJ2-4; D may be TRBD2 (6 bases). The ends were cut back, 8 bases at V and 2 bases at J, with 10 bases in the middle. Germline assignment: CDR1 SQVTM and CDR2 ANQGSEA. This CDR3 has 12 residues. CDR3 amino acids: CSIRDSKNIQYF. CDR3 bases: TGCAGCATACGGGACTCCAAAAACATTCAGTACTTC.

This clonotype was observed a handful of times. This chain joins TRBV28 and TRBJ2-7, with 12 positions matching TRBD2. V was pared by 10 bases and J by 5 bases, with 12 bases of the junction left unmatched. Germline V gene sequence: CDR1 MDHEN, CDR2 SYDVKM. The CDR3 is made up of 15 amino acids. The CDR3 region has the DNA TGTGCCATCCGATCACTAGCGGGAGGAGTCAACGAGCAGTACTTC. Its translation: CAIRSLAGGVNEQYF.

In its sample, this clonotype was seen a few times. The rearrangement links TRBV2 to TRBJ2-4; weak D call: TRBD1 (6 bases). The CDR3 contains 14 residues. Germline V CDR1 and CDR2: SNHLY, FYNNEI. V lost 7 bases and J 7 bases, leaving 17 bases between the germline ends. CDR3 nucleotides: TGTGCCAGCACCAAGGCCAGGGGCGCGAACATTCAGTACTTC. This sequence encodes CASTKARGANIQYF.

Comments on this clonotype: A much bigger clone sits one base away, suggesting this may be a read error. J is TRBJ1-1 and V is TRBV28, with D perhaps matching TRBD1 (5 bases). CDR1 is MDHEN and CDR2 is SYDVKM in the germline V gene. This CDR3 has 10 residues. The CDR3 region is CATRATETFF. Written as DNA, the CDR3 is TGTGCCACCAGGGCCACTGAAACTTTCTTT.

This clonotype was counted only a few times. The genes are TRBV28 and TRBJ1-5; TRBD1 agrees at 7 bases. The CDR3 covers 17 residues. Germline V gene sequence: CDR1 MDHEN, CDR2 SYDVKM. V was pared by 2 bases and J by 2 bases, with 9 bases of the junction left unmatched. As DNA, the CDR3 is TGTGCCAGCAGTTTAGCTACAGGGGTCGTCGGCAATCAGCCCCAGCATTTT. Translating gives CASSLATGVVGNQPQHF.

This clonotype was observed at least ten times. J is TRBJ2-1 and V is TRBV24-1; D is undetermined. Looked up from germline, CDR1 is KGHDR and CDR2 is SFDVKD. V was pared by 5 bases and J by 4 bases, with 2 bases between. This CDR3 spans 11 amino acids. CDR3 amino acids: CATSGYNEQFF. The CDR3 nucleotides read TGTGCCACCAGTGGTTACAATGAGCAGTTCTTC.

The chain joins TRBV5-1 to TRBJ2-7, with 7 bases aligning to TRBD1. CDR1 is SGHRS, CDR2 YFSETQ, per germline. The CDR3 loop spans 15 amino acids. Trimming at V came to 2 bases and at J to 0 bases, leaving 5 bases not matched to a gene. DNA for the CDR3: TGCGCCAGCAGCTTCCTACAGGGGCCCTCCTACGAGCAGTACTTC. Protein product: CASSFLQGPSYEQYF.

This clonotype was detected a few times. The chain carries TRBV4-3 and TRBJ2-4; TRBD1 matches 7 bases. The CDR3 is 17 residues long. The junction had 11 bases not matched to a gene; V was cut back by 1 base and J by 5 bases. The germline CDR1 and CDR2 sequences are LGHNA and YSLEER. The CDR3 nucleotides are TGCGCCAGCAGCCAAGTGATGGGTGACAGGGAACAAAACATTCAGTACTTC. Amino acid sequence: CASSQVMGDREQNIQYF.